Each of the 9 T cell receptor beta chains below was sequenced from the same sample in a study of blood T cell repertoires in COVID-19. Clones were sequenced by immunoSEQ multiplex PCR, and TCRdb holds only the in-frame ones, with some missing. Of 400,000 to 450,000 clones in the sample, over 75% were seen once. The sequencing sample was made of peripheral blood. These receptors all come from a woman aged 40 to 49 with COVID-19, enrolled during active disease.

The chain carries TRBV30 and TRBJ1-2, with D unresolved. The V and J ends lost 3 bases and 4 bases respectively, with 15 bases between them. CDR1 and CDR2 from the germline V gene are GTSNPN and SVGIG (reference sequence). The CDR3 covers 14 residues. The CDR3 region is CAWRMAGVGYGYTF. The CDR3 DNA reads as TGTGCCTGGAGGATGGCCGGGGTTGGCTATGGCTACACCTTC.

The rearrangement links TRBV27 to TRBJ1-4; D remains ambiguous. V lost 6 bases to trimming and J lost 1 base, with 9 bases between them. Germline assignment: CDR1 MNHEY and CDR2 SMNVEV (reference sequence). The CDR3 contains 14 residues. Here the CDR3 DNA reads TGTGCCAGCAGCTCGAGGGTAACTAATGAAAAACTGTTTTTT. It yields the protein CASSSRVTNEKLFF.

The V gene is TRBV5-1, the J gene TRBJ2-3, with D unclear. Germline V lookup: CDR1 SGHRS, CDR2 YFSETQ. The CDR3 covers 14 residues. Trimming took 0 bases from V and 4 from J, leaving 9 bases between them. This CDR3 reads CASSLEIAPDTQYF. The CDR3 DNA sequence: TGCGCCAGCAGCTTGGAGATAGCCCCAGATACGCAGTATTTT.

This clone came up a few times. This sequence joins TRBV28 and TRBJ1-5; D gene unclear. The CDR3 totals 13 residues. CDR1 is MDHEN, CDR2 SYDVKM, per germline. V lost 6 bases and J lost 6, with 12 bases in between. This CDR3 is CASRSGVSQPQHF. CDR3 DNA: TGTGCCAGCAGGTCCGGGGTGAGTCAGCCCCAGCATTTT.

The chain is built from TRBV4-3 and TRBJ1-6, with D hard to call. With 0 bases removed from V and 8 bases from J, the gap between germline ends came to 5 bases. The CDR3 sequence is 13 residues long. Germline values: CDR1 LGHNA, CDR2 YSLEER. CDR3 in DNA: TGCGCCAGCAGCCAAGATGCGGATTCACCCCTCCACTTT. Translated: CASSQDADSPLHF.

The V and J genes are TRBV11-2 and TRBJ1-4; the D gene is possibly TRBD1 (5 bases). CDR1 is SGHAT and CDR2 is FQNNGV in the germline V gene. Trimming took 3 bases from V and 8 from J, leaving 16 bases between them. CDR3 length equals 15 residues. The CDR3 sequence is CASSFRDKGEEKLFF. The CDR3 bases are TGTGCCAGCAGCTTCAGAGACAAAGGGGAAGAAAAACTGTTTTTT.

A remark on this clone: One end of the junction varies from germline; a read error may be responsible. The chain is built from TRBV7-7 and TRBJ2-2, with D perhaps TRBD2 (5 bases). The CDR3 runs 13 residues. The germline CDR1 and CDR2 sequences are SSHAT and FNYEAQ (reference sequence). Written as DNA, the CDR3 is TGTGCTAGCAGCTTAGCGCTGGAGGGGGAGCTGTTTTTT. Its translation: CASSLALEGELFF.

The table lists this clone with a few counts. The chain links TRBV7-9 to TRBJ2-7; maybe TRBD1 (6 bases). Germline V gene sequence: CDR1 SEHNR, CDR2 FQNEAQ (reference sequence). The CDR3 spans 13 residues. V was clipped by 5 bases and J by 2 bases, with 10 bases between them. DNA for the CDR3: TGTGCCAGCAGCCCACGACAGGCCTACGAGCAGTACTTC. It yields the protein CASSPRQAYEQYF. Full variable domain (rest looked up from reference TRBV7-9 and TRBJ2-7): DTGVSQNPRHKITKRGQNVTFRCDPISEHNRLYWYRQTLGQGPEFLTYFQNEAQLEKSRLLSDRFSAERPKGSFSTLEIQRTEQGDSAMYLCASSPRQAYEQYFGPGTRLTVT.

The chain combines TRBV18 with TRBJ2-7; D gene uncertain. The germline V and J ends were trimmed by 5 bases and 1 base, with 3 bases remaining between them. Germline CDR1 KGHSH, CDR2 LQKENI. The CDR3 is made up of 11 amino acids. CDR3 sequence: CASSTSYEQYF. DNA for the CDR3: TGTGCCAGCTCAACATCCTACGAGCAGTACTTC.